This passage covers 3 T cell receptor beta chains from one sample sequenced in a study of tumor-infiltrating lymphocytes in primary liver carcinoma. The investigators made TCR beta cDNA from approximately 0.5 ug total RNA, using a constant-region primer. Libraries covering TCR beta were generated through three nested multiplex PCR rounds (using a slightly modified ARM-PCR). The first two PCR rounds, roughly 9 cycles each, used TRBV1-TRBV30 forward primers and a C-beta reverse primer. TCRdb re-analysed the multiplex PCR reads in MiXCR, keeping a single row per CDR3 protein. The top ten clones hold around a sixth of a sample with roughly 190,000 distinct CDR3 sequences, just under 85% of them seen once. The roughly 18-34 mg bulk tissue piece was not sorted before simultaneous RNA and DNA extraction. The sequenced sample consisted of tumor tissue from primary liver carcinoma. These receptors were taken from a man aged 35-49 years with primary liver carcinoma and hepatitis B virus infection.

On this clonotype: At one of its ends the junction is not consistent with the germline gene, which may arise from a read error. In DNA form, the CDR3 reads TGCGCCAGCAGCCCCCTCCTCGTTACTAGCGGGAGGCAGGATACGCAGTGTTTT. It translates to CASSPLLVTSGRQDTQCF. V gene TRBV4-3 combines with J gene TRBJ2-3; 12 bases agree with TRBD2. The germline V gene has CDR1 LGHNA and CDR2 YSLEER. The CDR3 runs to 18 residues.

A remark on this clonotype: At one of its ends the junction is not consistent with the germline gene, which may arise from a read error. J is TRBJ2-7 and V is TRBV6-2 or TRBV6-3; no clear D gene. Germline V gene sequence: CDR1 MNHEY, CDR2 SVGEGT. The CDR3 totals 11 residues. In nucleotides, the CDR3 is TGTGTCAGCAGTTACACATACGATCAGTACTTC. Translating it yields CVSSYTYDQYF.

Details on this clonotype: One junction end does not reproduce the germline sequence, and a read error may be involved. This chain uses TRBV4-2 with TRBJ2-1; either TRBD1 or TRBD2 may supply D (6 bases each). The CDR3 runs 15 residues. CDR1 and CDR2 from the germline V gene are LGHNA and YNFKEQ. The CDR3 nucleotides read TGTGCCAACAGCCATTGGCGGGACACCTACAATGAGCAGTTCTTC. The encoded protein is CANSHWRDTYNEQFF.